The clone carrying this TCR beta chain was observed once. Its antigen is still unknown. Assay: immunoSEQ multiplex PCR; the TCRdb copy retains only in-frame clones and omits some. The sample contains roughly 95,000 clones, 80% to 95% of which appear only once. This sample is drawn from a study of T cell responses to AZD1222 COVID-19 vaccine. Study-wide findings and caveats: Along spike, vaccine-associated CD4 TCRs were found throughout, with dominance at 160-218 and 743-854. Recipients of AZD1222 seropositive at baseline numbered only 6 or 7.

Investigators merged groups given second doses at roughly 4 or roughly 12 weeks. This clonotype was obtained from an adult who received the AZD1222 COVID-19 vaccine. The sample consisted of peripheral blood, taken 28 days after the second AZD1222 dose.

The CDR3 DNA sequence: TGTGCCAGCAGTTTGTGGCAGGGGGCTTATGGCTACACCTTC. It encodes CASSLWQGAYGYTF. V usage is TRBV28 and J usage is TRBJ1-2; 8 nucleotides line up with TRBD1. The CDR3 runs to 14 residues. V was pared by 3 bases and J by 5 bases, with 5 bases of the junction left unmatched. The V gene's germline CDR1 is MDHEN and CDR2 SYDVKM.